This entry is about one T cell receptor beta chain. The sample originates from a study of blood T cell repertoires in COVID-19. At the level of the study: Spain, Italy and the United States supplied samples that represented acute and convalescent COVID-19. In each case, the material was cDNA or gDNA derived from T cells, B-cell-depleted T cells, or PBMCs.

Germline assignment: CDR1 SGHDT and CDR2 YYEEEE. V lost 9 bases and J lost 2; bases outside the gene matches: 7. This CDR3 spans 14 amino acids. Original analysis: Amplification of reference gene primers was used by the study to estimate nucleated cell counts. The protocol was immunoSEQ multiplex PCR, while the TCRdb copy is restricted to in-frame clones and leaves out a portion. V and J calls and clone size come straight from that table; D and trimming were deduced from the DNA. The table lists over 80,000 clones, approximately 89% of them singletons. This chain connects TRBV5-6 to TRBJ1-3; 8 bases align to TRBD1. The specimen was peripheral blood. This TCR was recovered from a man aged 45-65 years with acute or convalescent COVID-19. This CDR3 reads CATKETGAGNTIYF. The DNA for the CDR3 is TGTGCCACGAAGGAGACAGGGGCTGGAAACACCATATATTTT.